One and the same sample provided the 20 T cell receptor beta chains below, sequenced in a study of shared clonotypes between healthy human individuals. Assay: immunoSEQ multiplex PCR; the TCRdb copy retains only in-frame clones and omits some. The profile shows about 2.4 million clones, approximately 93% of them singletons. The sample consisted of naive CD4+ T cells from PBMCs. As for subset: CD45RA+ positively selected. The receptors derive from a man aged 18 to 29 in good health. Some clones in this sample may be carry-over from other donors' samples.

The rearrangement links TRBV5-1 to TRBJ2-3, with 9 bases matching TRBD1. V lost 4 bases to trimming and J lost 4 bases; unmatched junction nucleotides: 7. The CDR3 consists of 15 residues. Germline V gene sequence: CDR1 SGHRS, CDR2 YFSETQ. CDR3 in amino acids: CASSGTGSGADTQYF. The CDR3 DNA reads TGCGCCAGCAGCGGGACAGGGTCAGGGGCAGATACGCAGTATTTT.

The chain uses TRBV30 and TRBJ2-5; 11 nucleotides match TRBD2. The germline gives CDR1 GTSNPN, CDR2 SVGIG (reference sequence). CDR3 length: 15 residues. Unmatched junction bases numbered 6, after V lost 3 bases and J lost 3 bases. The CDR3 DNA sequence: TGTGCCTGGAGGATTAGCGGGAGGGCCGAAGAGACCCAGTACTTC. Translation: CAWRISGRAEETQYF. Supplemented by reference TRBV30 and TRBJ2-5, the full variable domain reads SQTIHQWPATLVQPVGSPLSLECTVEGTSNPNLYWYRQAAGRGLQLLFYSVGIGQISSEVPQNLSASRPQDRQFILSSKKLLLSDSGFYLCAWRISGRAEETQYFGPGTRLLVL.

The rearrangement uses TRBV7-9 and TRBJ1-2; D gene ambiguous. The CDR3 has 13 amino acids. Trimming pared 0 bases from V and 4 bases from J, leaving 6 bases between. Germline values: CDR1 SEHNR, CDR2 FQNEAQ (reference sequence). The CDR3, as DNA: TGTGCCAGCAGCTTAGCGGTCGGCTATGGCTACACCTTC. This codes for CASSLAVGYGYTF.

The CDR3 coding sequence is TGTGCCAGCAGTTTACGGGCCTCCCTAAACTACGAGCAGTACTTC. Its translation: CASSLRASLNYEQYF. V gene TRBV27 combines with J gene TRBJ2-7, with D hard to call. Germline V gene sequence: CDR1 MNHEY, CDR2 SMNVEV (reference sequence). V was trimmed by 2 bases and J by 3 bases, leaving 14 bases between them. This CDR3 is 15 amino acids long.

This chain joins TRBV2 and TRBJ2-1; TRBD2 matches at 10 bases. This CDR3 is built from 14 residues. V was clipped by 5 bases and J by 8 bases; unmatched bases: 6. CDR1 is SNHLY and CDR2 is FYNNEI in the germline V gene. The CDR3 DNA reads TGTGCCAGCAGTCCCCTAGCGGGAGAATATGAGCAGTTCTTC. Translating it yields CASSPLAGEYEQFF.

The J gene is TRBJ1-1, the V gene TRBV20-1, with D uncertain. This CDR3 spans 8 amino acids. Germline V gene data show CDR1 as DFQATT and CDR2 as SNEGSKA (reference sequence). The CDR3, as DNA: TGCAGCCCCTGGGAGACTTTCTTT. It yields the protein CSPWETFF.

This clone was seen a few times. The chain joins TRBV10-1 to TRBJ1-5; the match to TRBD1 covers 8 bases. The CDR3 has 13 residues. Trimming took 4 bases from V and 6 from J; bases not matched to a gene: 2. CDR1 and CDR2 (germline): WNHNN, SYGVQD (reference sequence). CDR3 nucleotides: TGCGCCAGCAGTGTTGGACAGGGTCAGCCCCAGCATTTT. Amino acid sequence: CASSVGQGQPQHF.

This clone showed up just once. This chain connects TRBV11-3 to TRBJ2-1, with 9 bases aligning to TRBD2. The length of the CDR3 is 16 residues. The germline gives CDR1 SGHNT, CDR2 YENEEA. V shed 5 bases and J 0 bases; nucleotides not matched to a gene: 5. CDR3 DNA sequence: TGTGCCAGCAGCCCCCAAGCGGGGGGCTCCTACAATGAGCAGTTCTTC. Translation: CASSPQAGGSYNEQFF.

About this clone itself: This sample also contains other DNA sequences that code for the same CDR3. CDR3 nucleotide sequence: TGTGCCAGCAGCTTAGTGGGGGGGAGCTCCTACAATGAGCAGTTCTTC. Its translation: CASSLVGGSSYNEQFF. The chain employs TRBV7-9 and TRBJ2-1; 7 bases line up with TRBD2. The CDR3 spans 16 residues. V gave up 1 base and J gave up 0 bases; unmatched junction bases: 3. From germline, CDR1 is SEHNR and CDR2 FQNEAQ (reference sequence).

J is TRBJ2-7 and V is TRBV5-8; 11 bases are a match to TRBD1. CDR3 length equals 16 residues. Trimming at V came to 2 bases and at J to 6 bases, leaving 10 bases not matched to a gene. Germline values: CDR1 SGHTS, CDR2 YDEGEE. Here the CDR3 DNA reads TGTGCCAGCAGCTTTGGACAGGGGGCCCCCCGGGGCGAGCAGTACTTC. Its protein is CASSFGQGAPRGEQYF.

The chain employs TRBV7-8 and TRBJ2-1; the D is unclear. Trimming pared 1 base from V and 5 bases from J, leaving 12 bases between. Germline CDR1 and CDR2: SGHVS and FQNEAQ. CDR3 length equals 15 residues. CDR3 coding DNA: TGTGCCAGCAGCTTAGTCACGAGGTCGGACAATGAGCAGTTCTTC. This translates into CASSLVTRSDNEQFF.

The chain couples TRBV5-1 to TRBJ1-2; D is ambiguous. V was pared by 4 bases and J by 0 bases, with 10 bases between. The CDR3 loop spans 14 amino acids. The V gene's germline CDR1 is SGHRS and CDR2 YFSETQ. CDR3 protein: CASSKDTANYGYTF. CDR3 in DNA: TGCGCCAGCAGCAAAGACACCGCTAACTATGGCTACACCTTC.

J is TRBJ2-1 and V is TRBV5-5; TRBD2 is a possible D gene (6 bases). Trimming cost V 2 bases and J 4 bases, with 13 bases left between them. The CDR3 contains 15 residues. From germline, CDR1 is SGHKS and CDR2 YYEKEE (reference sequence). In DNA, the CDR3 is TGTGCCAGCAGCTTCGCTAGCGCGACGTACAATGAGCAGTTCTTC. Residues: CASSFASATYNEQFF.

The rearrangement joins TRBV25-1 to TRBJ1-2, with no clear D. This CDR3 comprises 14 residues. In germline, CDR1 is MGHDK, CDR2 SYGVNS. V was trimmed by 3 bases and J by 7 bases, leaving 15 bases between them. Here the CDR3 DNA reads TGTGCCAGCAGTGAGAAGCTTGGTTTGGGTGGCTACACCTTC. It codes for CASSEKLGLGGYTF.

This chain links TRBV20-1 with TRBJ1-1; D is undetermined. This CDR3 has 11 residues. Germline-derived CDR1 and CDR2 are DFQATT and SNEGSKA (reference sequence). V lost 6 bases and J lost 9, with 14 bases in between. The CDR3 sequence is CSAYIRAQAFF. CDR3 in DNA: TGCAGTGCCTATATCCGGGCCCAAGCTTTCTTT.

The rearrangement uses TRBV9 and TRBJ2-3; D is ambiguous. Trimming removed 2 bases from V and 0 bases from J, with 10 bases in between. The CDR3 extends over 15 amino acids. CDR1 SGDLS and CDR2 YYNGEE come from the germline V gene. CDR3 in DNA: TGTGCCAGCAGCGTGGAAGGTACTAGCACAGATACGCAGTATTTT. Its translation is CASSVEGTSTDTQYF.

V gene TRBV7-9 combines with J gene TRBJ1-6; D perhaps matches TRBD1 (6 bases). CDR1 SEHNR and CDR2 FQNEAQ come from the germline V gene (reference sequence). V lost 1 base, J lost 10 bases, and 11 bases lay in between. The CDR3 is made up of 14 amino acids. The CDR3 loop is CASSLDRVRSPLHF. The CDR3 nucleotides read TGTGCCAGCAGCTTAGACAGGGTGCGGTCACCCCTCCACTTT.

V usage is TRBV5-1 and J usage is TRBJ2-7; a possible D gene is TRBD2 (6 bases). This CDR3 has 14 residues. Trimming shortened V by 3 bases and J by 0 bases, and 10 bases separated the two germline ends. Germline V lookup: CDR1 SGHRS, CDR2 YFSETQ. The CDR3 protein is CASSWRGNSYEQYF. DNA of the CDR3: TGCGCCAGCAGCTGGCGGGGTAACTCCTACGAGCAGTACTTC.

This clone appeared a single time. The rearrangement joins TRBV2 to TRBJ2-1; 11 bases line up with TRBD2. CDR3 length: 15 amino acids. V lost 6 bases to trimming and J lost 5 bases; unmatched junction nucleotides: 6. Germline CDR1 is SNHLY and CDR2 is FYNNEI. The CDR3 nucleotides are TGTGCCAGCAGGGAACTAGCGGGAGTCGACAATGAGCAGTTCTTC. Translating it yields CASRELAGVDNEQFF.

This clone was observed a few times. The chain has TRBV27 and TRBJ1-2; unclear D gene. Between the trimmed V and J ends, which lost 2 bases and 7 bases, there was a span of 11 bases. Germline V CDR1 and CDR2: MNHEY, SMNVEV (reference sequence). This CDR3 has 13 residues. This CDR3 reads CASSLNAQLGYTF. The CDR3 DNA sequence: TGTGCCAGCAGTTTAAACGCACAGCTTGGCTACACCTTC.